This T cell receptor (beta chain) was observed in a study of shared clonotypes between healthy human individuals. Sequenced by immunoSEQ multiplex PCR; TCRdb stores in-frame clones only, minus some. Here the sample spans about half a million clones, 65% to 85% being singletons. This clone was found a few times. The sequenced sample was PBMCs. This TCR derives from a woman aged 40 to 50 in good health. Some clones in this sample may be carry-over from other donors' samples.

The DNA of the CDR3 is TGTGCTAGTGTTCCGTCGACAGGGGATACGCAGTATTTT. Translating it yields CASVPSTGDTQYF. The chain uses TRBV12-5 and TRBJ2-3; TRBD1 agrees at 7 bases. CDR1 is LGHNT and CDR2 is FRNRAP in the germline V gene. This CDR3 contains 13 residues. Trimming at V came to 7 bases and at J to 6 bases, leaving 7 bases not matched to a gene.